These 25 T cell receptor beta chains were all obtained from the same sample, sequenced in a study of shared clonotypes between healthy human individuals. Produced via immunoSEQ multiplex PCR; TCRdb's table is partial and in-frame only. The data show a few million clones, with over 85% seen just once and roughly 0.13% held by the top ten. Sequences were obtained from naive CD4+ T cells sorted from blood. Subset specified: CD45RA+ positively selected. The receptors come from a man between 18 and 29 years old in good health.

The CDR3 loop is CASSQEFSGELFF. In DNA, the CDR3 is TGTGCCAGCAGCCAAGAATTTTCCGGGGAGCTGTTTTTT. The V and J genes are TRBV4-2 and TRBJ2-2; D is unclear. The CDR3 runs 13 residues. The germline V and J ends were trimmed by 0 bases and 6 bases, with 5 bases remaining between them. The germline CDR1 and CDR2 sequences are LGHNA and YNFKEQ.

CDR3 loop: CASSLVVGGRGANEAFF. Here the CDR3 DNA reads TGTGCCAGCAGCTTGGTGGTGGGGGGCCGGGGGGCAAATGAAGCTTTCTTT. The chain uses TRBV5-8 and TRBJ1-1; D is possibly TRBD1 (6 bases). CDR1 is SGHTS, CDR2 YDEGEE, per germline. The CDR3 sequence is 17 residues long. V shed 0 bases and J shed 7 bases, with 22 bases lying between them.

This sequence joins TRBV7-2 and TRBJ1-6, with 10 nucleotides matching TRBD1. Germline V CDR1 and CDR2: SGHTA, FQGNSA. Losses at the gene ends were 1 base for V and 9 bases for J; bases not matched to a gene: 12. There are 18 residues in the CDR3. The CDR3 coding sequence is TGTGCCAGCAGCTTAGGACAGGGGGCCGCATTGGGCCGTTCACCCCTCCACTTT. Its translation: CASSLGQGAALGRSPLHF.

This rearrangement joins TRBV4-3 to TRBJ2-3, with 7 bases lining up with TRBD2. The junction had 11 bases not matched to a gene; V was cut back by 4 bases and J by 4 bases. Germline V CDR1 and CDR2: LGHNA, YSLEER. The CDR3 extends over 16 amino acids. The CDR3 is CASSRDSAGVPDTQYF. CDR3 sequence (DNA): TGCGCCAGCAGCCGGGATTCTGCGGGAGTACCAGATACGCAGTATTTT.

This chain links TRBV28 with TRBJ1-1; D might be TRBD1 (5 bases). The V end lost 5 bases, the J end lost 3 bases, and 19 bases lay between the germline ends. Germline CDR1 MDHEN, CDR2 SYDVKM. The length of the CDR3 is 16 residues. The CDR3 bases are TGTGCCAGCAGTCTCCCCCGGGACCTTGGTTACACTGAAGCTTTCTTT. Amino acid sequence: CASSLPRDLGYTEAFF.

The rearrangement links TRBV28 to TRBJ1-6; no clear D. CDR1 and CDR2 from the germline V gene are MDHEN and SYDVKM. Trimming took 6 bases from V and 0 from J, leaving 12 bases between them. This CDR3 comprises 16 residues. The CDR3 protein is CASRLDLSSYNSPLHF. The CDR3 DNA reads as TGTGCCAGCAGGTTGGACCTCAGCTCCTATAATTCACCCCTCCACTTT.

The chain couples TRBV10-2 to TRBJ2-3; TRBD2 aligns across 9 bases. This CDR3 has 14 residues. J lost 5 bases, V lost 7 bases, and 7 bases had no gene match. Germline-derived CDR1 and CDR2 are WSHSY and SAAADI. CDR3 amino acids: CASTQTSGRDTQYF. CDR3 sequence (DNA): TGCGCCAGCACCCAGACTAGCGGAAGAGATACGCAGTATTTT.

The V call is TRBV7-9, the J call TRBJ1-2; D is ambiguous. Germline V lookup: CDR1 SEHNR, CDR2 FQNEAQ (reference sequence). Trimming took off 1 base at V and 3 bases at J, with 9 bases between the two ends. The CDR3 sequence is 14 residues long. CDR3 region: CASSLVPTDYGYTF. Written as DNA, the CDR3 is TGTGCCAGCAGCTTAGTCCCAACCGACTATGGCTACACCTTC.

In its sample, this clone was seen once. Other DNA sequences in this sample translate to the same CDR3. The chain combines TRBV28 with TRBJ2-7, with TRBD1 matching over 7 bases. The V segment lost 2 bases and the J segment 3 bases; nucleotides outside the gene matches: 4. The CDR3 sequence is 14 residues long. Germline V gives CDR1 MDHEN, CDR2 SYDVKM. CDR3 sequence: CASSLPGQNYEQYF. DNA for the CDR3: TGTGCCAGCAGTTTACCGGGACAGAACTACGAGCAGTACTTC. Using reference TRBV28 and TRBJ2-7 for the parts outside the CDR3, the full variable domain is DVKVTQSSRYLVKRTGEKVFLECVQDMDHENMFWYRQDPGLGLRLIYFSYDVKMKEKGDIPEGYSVSREKKERFSLILESASTNQTSMYLCASSLPGQNYEQYFGPGTRLTVT.

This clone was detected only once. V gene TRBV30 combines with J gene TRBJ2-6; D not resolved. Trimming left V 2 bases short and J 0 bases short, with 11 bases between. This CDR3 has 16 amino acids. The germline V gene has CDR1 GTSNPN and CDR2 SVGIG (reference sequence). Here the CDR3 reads CAWSSPESSGANVLTF. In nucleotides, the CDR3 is TGTGCCTGGAGTTCCCCGGAGAGCTCTGGGGCCAACGTCCTGACTTTC.

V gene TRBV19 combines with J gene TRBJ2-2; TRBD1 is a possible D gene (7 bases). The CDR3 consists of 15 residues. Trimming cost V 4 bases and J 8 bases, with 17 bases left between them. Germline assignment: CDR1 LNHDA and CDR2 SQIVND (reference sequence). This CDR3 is CASSNQGGSGGELFF. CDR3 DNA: TGTGCCAGTAGTAACCAGGGGGGAAGTGGTGGGGAGCTGTTTTTT.

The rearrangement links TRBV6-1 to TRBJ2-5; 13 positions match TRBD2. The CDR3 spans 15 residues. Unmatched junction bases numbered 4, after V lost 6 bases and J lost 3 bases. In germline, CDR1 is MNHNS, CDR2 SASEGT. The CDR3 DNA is TGTGCCAGCAGGTCCGGGACTAGCGGGAAAGAGACCCAGTACTTC. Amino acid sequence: CASRSGTSGKETQYF.

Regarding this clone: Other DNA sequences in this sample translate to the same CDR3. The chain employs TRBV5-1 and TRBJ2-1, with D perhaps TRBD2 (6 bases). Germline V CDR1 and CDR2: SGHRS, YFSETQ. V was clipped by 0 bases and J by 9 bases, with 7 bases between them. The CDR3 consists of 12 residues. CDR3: CASSLAGGEQFF. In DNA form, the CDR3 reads TGCGCCAGCAGCTTGGCCGGGGGTGAGCAGTTCTTC. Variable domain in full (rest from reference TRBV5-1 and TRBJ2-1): KAGVTQTPRYLIKTRGQQVTLSCSPISGHRSVSWYQQTPGQGLQFLFEYFSETQRNKGNFPGRFSGRQFSNSRSEMNVSTLELGDSALYLCASSLAGGEQFFGPGTRLTVL.

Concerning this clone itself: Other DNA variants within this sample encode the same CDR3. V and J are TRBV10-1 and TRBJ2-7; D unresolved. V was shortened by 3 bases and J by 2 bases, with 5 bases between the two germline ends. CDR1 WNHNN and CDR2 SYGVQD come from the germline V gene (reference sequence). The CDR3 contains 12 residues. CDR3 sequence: CASSDGPYEQYF. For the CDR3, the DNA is TGCGCCAGCAGTGACGGACCCTACGAGCAGTACTTC.

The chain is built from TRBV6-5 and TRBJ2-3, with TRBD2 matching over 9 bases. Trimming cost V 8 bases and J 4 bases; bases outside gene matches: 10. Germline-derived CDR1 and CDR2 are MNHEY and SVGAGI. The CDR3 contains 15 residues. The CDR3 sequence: CASGPLAGGADTQYF. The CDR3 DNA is TGTGCCAGCGGCCCACTAGCGGGCGGGGCAGATACGCAGTATTTT.

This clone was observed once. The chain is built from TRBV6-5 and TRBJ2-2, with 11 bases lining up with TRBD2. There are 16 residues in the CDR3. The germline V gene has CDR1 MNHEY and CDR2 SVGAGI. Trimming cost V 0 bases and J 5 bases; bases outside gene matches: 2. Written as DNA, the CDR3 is TGTGCCAGCAGTTACTCCCGACTAGCGGGAACCGGGGAGCTGTTTTTT. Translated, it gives CASSYSRLAGTGELFF.

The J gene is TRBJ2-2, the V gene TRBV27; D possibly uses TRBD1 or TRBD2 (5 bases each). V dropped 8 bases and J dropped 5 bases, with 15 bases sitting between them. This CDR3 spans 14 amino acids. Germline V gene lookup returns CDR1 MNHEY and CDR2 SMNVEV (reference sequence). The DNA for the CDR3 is TGTGCCAGCTGCCAGGGCCCGGGGACCGGGGAGCTGTTTTTT. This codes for CASCQGPGTGELFF.

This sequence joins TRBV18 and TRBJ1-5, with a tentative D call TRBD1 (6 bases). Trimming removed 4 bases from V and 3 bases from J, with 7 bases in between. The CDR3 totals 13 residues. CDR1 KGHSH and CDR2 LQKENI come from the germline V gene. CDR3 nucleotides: TGTGCCAGCTCACGACAGGCCAATCAGCCCCAGCATTTT. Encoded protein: CASSRQANQPQHF.

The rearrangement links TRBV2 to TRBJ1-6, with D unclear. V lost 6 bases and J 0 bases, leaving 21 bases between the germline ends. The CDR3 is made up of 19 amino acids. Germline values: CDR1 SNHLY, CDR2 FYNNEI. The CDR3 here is CASRTRPTAGSSYNSPLHF. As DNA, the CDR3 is TGTGCCAGCAGAACCCGGCCTACCGCTGGAAGCTCCTATAATTCACCCCTCCACTTT.

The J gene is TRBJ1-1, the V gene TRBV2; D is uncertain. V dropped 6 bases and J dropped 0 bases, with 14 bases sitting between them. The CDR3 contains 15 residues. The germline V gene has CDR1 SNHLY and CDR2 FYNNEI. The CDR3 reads CASRSGSPMNTEAFF. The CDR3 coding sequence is TGTGCCAGCAGATCGGGGTCCCCCATGAACACTGAAGCTTTCTTT.

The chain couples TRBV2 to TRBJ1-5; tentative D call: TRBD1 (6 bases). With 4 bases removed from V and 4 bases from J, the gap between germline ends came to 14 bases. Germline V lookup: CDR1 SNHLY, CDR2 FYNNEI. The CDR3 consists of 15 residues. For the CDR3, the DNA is TGTGCCAGCAGTGGCAGTGGAAGGGGGAATCAGCCCCAGCATTTT. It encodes CASSGSGRGNQPQHF.

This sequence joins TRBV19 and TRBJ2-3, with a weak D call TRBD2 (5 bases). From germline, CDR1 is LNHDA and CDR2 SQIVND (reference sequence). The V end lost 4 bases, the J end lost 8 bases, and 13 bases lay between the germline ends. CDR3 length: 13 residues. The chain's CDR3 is CASSTSGGGTQYF. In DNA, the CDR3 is TGTGCCAGTAGTACCTCCGGTGGAGGTACGCAGTATTTT.

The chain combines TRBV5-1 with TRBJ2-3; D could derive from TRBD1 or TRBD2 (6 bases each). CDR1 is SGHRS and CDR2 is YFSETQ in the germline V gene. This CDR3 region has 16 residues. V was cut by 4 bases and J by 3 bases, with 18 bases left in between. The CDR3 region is CASSAGGSQGTDTQYF. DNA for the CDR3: TGCGCCAGCAGCGCCGGAGGGTCGCAGGGGACAGATACGCAGTATTTT.

The CDR3 sequence: CASSPIKNTGELFF. CDR3 sequence (DNA): TGTGCCAGCAGCCCCATCAAGAACACCGGGGAGCTGTTTTTT. The chain carries TRBV7-9 and TRBJ2-2; D ambiguous. With 5 bases removed from V and 1 base from J, the gap between germline ends came to 8 bases. The length of the CDR3 is 14 residues. Germline loops: CDR1 SEHNR, CDR2 FQNEAQ (reference sequence).

The CDR3 DNA is TGTGCCAGCAGCCCCGGGACATTGAACACTGAAGCTTTCTTT. This sequence encodes CASSPGTLNTEAFF. This chain links TRBV7-3 with TRBJ1-1; tentatively, D is TRBD1 (6 bases). Germline values: CDR1 SGHTA, CDR2 FQGTGA. There are 14 residues in the CDR3. The ends were cut back, 5 bases at V and 0 bases at J, with 10 bases in the middle.